Each of the 18 T cell receptor beta chains below was sequenced from the same sample in a study of cytomegalovirus exposure and HLA in healthy donors. The PCR made use of 60 Vbeta and 13 Jbeta primers. Data came from immunoSEQ multiplex PCR; TCRdb stores just in-frame clones and leaves some out. The listing records some 110,000 clones. Sequencing was done on a sample of PBMCs. The receptors here all came from a man aged 35-49 years in good health and CMV-seronegative.

V usage is TRBV18 and J usage is TRBJ1-1, with D unresolved. CDR1 and CDR2 from the germline V gene are KGHSH and LQKENI. The V and J ends lost 3 bases and 0 bases respectively, with 23 bases between them. The length of the CDR3 is 19 residues. This chain's CDR3 is CASSPLGHVQRGMNTEAFF. CDR3 nucleotide sequence: TGTGCCAGCTCACCCCTCGGTCACGTCCAACGAGGGATGAACACTGAAGCTTTCTTT.

V usage is TRBV7-2 and J usage is TRBJ1-2; 9 bases line up with TRBD1. The trim removed 1 base at V and 6 bases at J, leaving 3 bases unmatched. This CDR3 region has 14 residues. Per the germline V gene, CDR1 is SGHTA and CDR2 is FQGNSA. In nucleotides, the CDR3 is TGTGCCAGCAGCTTAGTACAGGGGGCTAATGGCTACACCTTC. Protein: CASSLVQGANGYTF.

J is TRBJ1-6 and V is TRBV28; D might be TRBD1 (5 bases). The germline CDR1 and CDR2 sequences are MDHEN and SYDVKM. The CDR3 loop spans 17 amino acids. V dropped 3 bases and J dropped 4 bases, with 16 bases sitting between them. The CDR3 bases are TGTGCCAGCAGTTTGGCCCAGGGCGCGACTTATAATTCACCCCTCCACTTT. It yields the protein CASSLAQGATYNSPLHF.

The V gene is TRBV29-1, the J gene TRBJ1-2; TRBD1 agrees at 12 bases. Germline V gives CDR1 SQVTM, CDR2 ANQGSEA. The J segment lost 2 bases and the V segment lost 4 bases, leaving 5 bases of the junction unmatched. This CDR3 is built from 15 residues. CDR3 amino acids: CSVVGQGALNYGYTF. The CDR3 nucleotides are TGCAGCGTTGTGGGACAGGGGGCTTTGAACTATGGCTACACCTTC.

CDR3 region: CASSVVDGSGNGYTF. The CDR3 DNA sequence: TGTGCCAGCAGCGTAGTAGATGGTTCGGGAAATGGCTACACCTTC. V usage is TRBV9 and J usage is TRBJ1-2; D call uncertain. The CDR3 is 15 amino acids. V was trimmed by 0 bases and J by 6 bases, leaving 15 bases between them. Germline V CDR1 and CDR2: SGDLS, YYNGEE.

CDR3 in amino acids: CASSPLAGESNEQFF. The CDR3 DNA reads TGTGCCAGCAGCCCCCTAGCGGGAGAATCAAATGAGCAGTTCTTC. V usage is TRBV4-2 and J usage is TRBJ2-1, with 10 bases matching TRBD2. CDR1 and CDR2 (germline): LGHNA, YNFKEQ. Germline trimming cut 4 bases from V and 7 bases from J; bases unmatched to any gene: 7. The CDR3 extends over 15 amino acids.

The V call is TRBV5-5, the J call TRBJ2-1; 11 bases map to TRBD2. The CDR3 is 17 amino acids. V shed 0 bases, J shed 5 bases, and the junction held 7 bases outside the gene matches. In germline, CDR1 is SGHKS, CDR2 YYEKEE (reference sequence). CDR3 in amino acids: CASSLVAGGSRDNEQFF. CDR3 coding DNA: TGTGCCAGCAGCTTGGTAGCGGGGGGGAGTAGGGACAATGAGCAGTTCTTC.

This chain uses TRBV7-2 with TRBJ1-5; D is unresolved. The CDR3 is made up of 15 amino acids. The germline V and J ends were trimmed by 4 bases and 1 base, with 11 bases remaining between them. Germline loops: CDR1 SGHTA, CDR2 FQGNSA. The CDR3: CASSSFGMSNQPQHF. CDR3 in DNA: TGTGCCAGCAGCTCATTCGGGATGAGCAATCAGCCCCAGCATTTT.

The rearrangement links TRBV5-1 to TRBJ2-5; TRBD2 matches 8 bases. The length of the CDR3 is 16 residues. The germline gives CDR1 SGHRS, CDR2 YFSETQ. Germline trimming cut 4 bases from V and 4 bases from J; bases unmatched to any gene: 12. The CDR3 nucleotides read TGCGCCAGCAGCCGGGGGGGTAGGAGTACCGTAGAGACCCAGTACTTC. This codes for CASSRGGRSTVETQYF.

The gene calls are TRBV11-3 and TRBJ2-3; 9 nucleotides align to TRBD2. This CDR3 comprises 14 residues. J lost 7 bases, V lost 5 bases, and 7 bases had no gene match. Germline CDR1 is SGHNT and CDR2 is YENEEA. Written as DNA, the CDR3 is TGTGCCAGCAGCCAGACAGCGGGAGGAAATACGCAGTATTTT. Encoded protein: CASSQTAGGNTQYF.

The chain combines TRBV30 with TRBJ2-2, with 8 bases lining up with TRBD1. Germline trimming cut 0 bases from V and 6 bases from J; bases unmatched to any gene: 0. This CDR3 is built from 13 residues. Germline CDR1 GTSNPN, CDR2 SVGIG (reference sequence). CDR3 coding DNA: TGTGCCTGGAGTGTACAGGGGGCCGGGGAGCTGTTTTTT. This sequence encodes CAWSVQGAGELFF.

The rearrangement uses TRBV4-3 and TRBJ2-2, with D perhaps matching TRBD2 (5 bases). Trimming took off 5 bases at V and 6 bases at J, with 16 bases between the two ends. Germline assignment: CDR1 LGHNA and CDR2 YSLEER. The CDR3 runs to 15 residues. The CDR3: CASSAGVLVSGELFF. The DNA for the CDR3 is TGCGCCAGCAGCGCCGGGGTTTTAGTTTCCGGGGAGCTGTTTTTT.

Regarding this clone: This sample also contains other DNA sequences that code for the same CDR3. This sequence joins TRBV9 and TRBJ2-7, with TRBD1 matching 10 bases. V lost 1 base and J lost 3; bases outside the gene matches: 4. The V gene's germline CDR1 is SGDLS and CDR2 YYNGEE. The CDR3 is 15 residues long. CDR3 nucleotide sequence: TGTGCCAGCAGCGTAACAGGACAGGGGGGCTACGAGCAGTACTTC. This sequence encodes CASSVTGQGGYEQYF.

The V and J genes are TRBV12-5 and TRBJ2-1; TRBD2 aligns across 7 bases. The germline gives CDR1 LGHNT, CDR2 FRNRAP. The CDR3 is 17 amino acids. Trimming took 9 bases from V and 3 from J; bases not matched to a gene: 17. CDR3 protein: CASSAASGPPIYNEQFF. Here the CDR3 DNA reads TGTGCTAGCTCGGCGGCTAGCGGCCCCCCAATCTACAATGAGCAGTTCTTC.

The V gene is TRBV18, the J gene TRBJ1-4; 8 nucleotides align to TRBD1. In germline, CDR1 is KGHSH, CDR2 LQKENI. The CDR3 sequence is 16 residues long. J was trimmed by 5 bases and V by 3 bases; bases with no gene match: 8. The CDR3 DNA is TGTGCCAGCTCACCGCTGGGACAGGACTCAAATGAAAAACTGTTTTTT. Translating gives CASSPLGQDSNEKLFF.

The V call is TRBV27, the J call TRBJ1-5, with D possibly TRBD1 on 6 matching bases. Trimming removed 4 bases from V and 2 bases from J, with 12 bases in between. Per germline, CDR1 MNHEY and CDR2 SMNVEV (reference sequence). The CDR3 spans 15 residues. The CDR3 region is CASSSDSPRNQPQHF. CDR3 bases: TGTGCCAGCAGTTCGGACAGTCCCCGCAATCAGCCCCAGCATTTT.

The DNA for the CDR3 is TGTGCCAGCAGTGGGGGGCCAGGAGGCTACACCTTC. It translates to CASSGGPGGYTF. This rearrangement joins TRBV25-1 to TRBJ1-2; perhaps TRBD1 as D (6 bases). The V gene's germline CDR1 is MGHDK and CDR2 SYGVNS. Between the trimmed V and J ends, which lost 4 bases and 8 bases, there was a span of 11 bases. This CDR3 region has 12 residues.

V is TRBV9 and J is TRBJ2-2; perhaps TRBD2 as D (5 bases). The CDR3 has 15 amino acids. Trimming removed 4 bases at V and 4 bases at J, with 14 bases between. CDR1 is SGDLS and CDR2 is YYNGEE in the germline V gene. The chain's CDR3 is CASSLYDEGTGELFF. DNA for the CDR3: TGTGCCAGCAGCTTATATGATGAGGGCACCGGGGAGCTGTTTTTT.